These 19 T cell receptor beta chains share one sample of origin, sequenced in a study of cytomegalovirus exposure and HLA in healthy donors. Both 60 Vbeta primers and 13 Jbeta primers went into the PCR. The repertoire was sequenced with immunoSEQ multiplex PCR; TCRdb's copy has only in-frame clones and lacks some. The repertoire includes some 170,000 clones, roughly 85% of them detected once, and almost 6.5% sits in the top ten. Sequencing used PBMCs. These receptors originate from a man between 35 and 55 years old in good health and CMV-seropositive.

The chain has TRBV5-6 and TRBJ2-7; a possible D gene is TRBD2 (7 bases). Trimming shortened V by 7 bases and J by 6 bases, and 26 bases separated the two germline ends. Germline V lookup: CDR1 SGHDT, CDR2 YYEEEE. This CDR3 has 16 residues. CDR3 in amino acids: CASQRGWGGSTVEQYF. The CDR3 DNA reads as TGTGCCAGCCAGAGGGGGTGGGGCGGGAGCACGGTCGAGCAGTACTTC.

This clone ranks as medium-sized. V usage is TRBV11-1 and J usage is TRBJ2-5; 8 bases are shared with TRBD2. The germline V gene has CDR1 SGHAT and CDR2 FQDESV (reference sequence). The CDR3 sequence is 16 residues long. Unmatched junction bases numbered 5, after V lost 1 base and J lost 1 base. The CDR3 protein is CASSLEAGGPQETQYF. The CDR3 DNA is TGTGCCAGCAGCTTAGAGGCGGGAGGACCCCAAGAGACCCAGTACTTC.

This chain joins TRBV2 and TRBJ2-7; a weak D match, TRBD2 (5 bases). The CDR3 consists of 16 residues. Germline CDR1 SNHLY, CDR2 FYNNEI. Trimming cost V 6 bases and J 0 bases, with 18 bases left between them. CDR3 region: CASRTGGGLLSYEQYF. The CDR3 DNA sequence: TGTGCCAGCAGAACCGGTGGCGGGCTCCTCTCCTACGAGCAGTACTTC. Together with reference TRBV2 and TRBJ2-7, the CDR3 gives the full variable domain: EPEVTQTPSHQVTQMGQEVILRCVPISNHLYFYWYRQILGQKVEFLVSFYNNEISEKSEIFDDQFSVERPDGSNFTLKIRSTKLEDSAMYFCASRTGGGLLSYEQYFGPGTRLTVT.

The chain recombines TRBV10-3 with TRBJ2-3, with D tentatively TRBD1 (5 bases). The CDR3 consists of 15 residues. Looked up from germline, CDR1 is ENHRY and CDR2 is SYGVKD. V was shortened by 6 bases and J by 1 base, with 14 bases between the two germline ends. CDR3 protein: CAISQGMVGTDTQYF. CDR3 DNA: TGTGCCATCAGCCAGGGTATGGTCGGCACAGATACGCAGTATTTT.

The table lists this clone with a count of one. The CDR3: CASSLRGRGYNEQFF. The CDR3 nucleotides read TGTGCCAGCAGCTTGAGGGGCAGGGGCTACAATGAGCAGTTCTTC. The J gene is TRBJ2-1, the V gene TRBV5-5; D may be TRBD1 (6 bases). Germline CDR1 reads SGHKS; CDR2 reads YYEKEE (reference sequence). The CDR3 consists of 15 residues. V lost 1 base, J lost 3 bases, and 11 bases lay in between.

The CDR3 reads CASSQVGVAGEKLFF. Here the CDR3 DNA reads TGTGCCAGCAGCCAAGTAGGGGTCGCGGGGGAAAAACTGTTTTTT. This chain joins TRBV4-2 and TRBJ1-4; D perhaps matches TRBD1 (5 bases). The V end was cut by 1 base, the J end by 8 bases, with 14 bases between. There are 15 residues in the CDR3. CDR1 and CDR2 (germline): LGHNA, YNFKEQ.

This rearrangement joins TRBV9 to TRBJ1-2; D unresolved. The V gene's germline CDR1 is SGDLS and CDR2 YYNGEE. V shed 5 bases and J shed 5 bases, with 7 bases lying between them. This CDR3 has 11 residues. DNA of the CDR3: TGTGCCAGCAGTGTTACATATGGCTACACCTTC. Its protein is CASSVTYGYTF.

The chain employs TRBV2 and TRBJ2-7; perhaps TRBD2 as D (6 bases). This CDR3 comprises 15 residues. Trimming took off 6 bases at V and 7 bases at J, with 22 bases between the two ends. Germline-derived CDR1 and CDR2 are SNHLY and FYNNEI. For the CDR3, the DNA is TGTGCCAGCAGGTATCCGGGACTGGCCTCGTTAGAGCAGTACTTC. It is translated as CASRYPGLASLEQYF. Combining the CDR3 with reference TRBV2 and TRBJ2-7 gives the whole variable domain EPEVTQTPSHQVTQMGQEVILRCVPISNHLYFYWYRQILGQKVEFLVSFYNNEISEKSEIFDDQFSVERPDGSNFTLKIRSTKLEDSAMYFCASRYPGLASLEQYFGPGTRLTVT.

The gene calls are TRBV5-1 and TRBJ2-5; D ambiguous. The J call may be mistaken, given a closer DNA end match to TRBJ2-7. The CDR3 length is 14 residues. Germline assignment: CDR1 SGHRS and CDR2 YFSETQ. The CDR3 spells CASSLGSSSYEQYF. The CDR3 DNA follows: TGCGCCAGCAGCTTGGGCTCGAGCTCCTACGAGCAGTACTTC.

The CDR3 here is CASSFSSQGTNEKLFF. In DNA, the CDR3 is TGCGCCAGCAGCTTCAGTTCACAGGGCACTAATGAAAAACTGTTTTTT. The chain employs TRBV5-1 and TRBJ1-4; possibly TRBD1 for D (6 bases). Germline values: CDR1 SGHRS, CDR2 YFSETQ. Between the trimmed V and J ends, which lost 2 bases and 2 bases, there was a span of 13 bases. The CDR3 extends over 16 amino acids.

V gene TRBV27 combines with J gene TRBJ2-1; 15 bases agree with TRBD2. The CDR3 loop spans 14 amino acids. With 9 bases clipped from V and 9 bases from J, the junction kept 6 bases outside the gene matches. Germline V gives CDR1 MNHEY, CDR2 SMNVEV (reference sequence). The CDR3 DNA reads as TGTGCCAGTCGGACTAGCGGGAGGGCCAGTGAGCAGTTCTTC. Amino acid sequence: CASRTSGRASEQFF.

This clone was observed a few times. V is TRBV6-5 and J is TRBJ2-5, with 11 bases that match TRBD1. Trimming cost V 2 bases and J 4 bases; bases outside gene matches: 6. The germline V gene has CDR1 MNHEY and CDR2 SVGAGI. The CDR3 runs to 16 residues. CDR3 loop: CASSYGFGTGGETQYF. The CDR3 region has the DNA TGTGCCAGCAGTTACGGTTTCGGGACAGGGGGAGAGACCCAGTACTTC.

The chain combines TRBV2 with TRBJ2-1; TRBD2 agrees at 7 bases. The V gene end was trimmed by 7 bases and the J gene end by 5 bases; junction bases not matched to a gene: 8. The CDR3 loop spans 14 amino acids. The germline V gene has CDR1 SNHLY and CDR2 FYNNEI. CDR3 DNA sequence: TGTGCCAGCATTGCCGAACTAGCGAACAATGAGCAGTTCTTC. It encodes CASIAELANNEQFF.

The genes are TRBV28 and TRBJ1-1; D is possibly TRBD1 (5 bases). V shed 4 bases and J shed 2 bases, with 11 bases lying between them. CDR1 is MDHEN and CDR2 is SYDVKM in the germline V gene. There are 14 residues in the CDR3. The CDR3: CASSSGGGNTEAFF. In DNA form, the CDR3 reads TGTGCCAGCAGTTCGGGCGGGGGAAACACTGAAGCTTTCTTT.

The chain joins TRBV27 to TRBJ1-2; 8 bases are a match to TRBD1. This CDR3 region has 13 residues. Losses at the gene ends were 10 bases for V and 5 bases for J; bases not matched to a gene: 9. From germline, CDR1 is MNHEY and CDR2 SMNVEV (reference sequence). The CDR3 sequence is CATADRADYGYTF. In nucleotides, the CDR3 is TGTGCCACCGCGGACAGGGCGGATTATGGCTACACCTTC.

The CDR3 here is CASSETGTGASTEAFF. Here the CDR3 DNA reads TGTGCCAGCAGCGAAACCGGGACAGGGGCGTCCACTGAAGCTTTCTTT. This chain uses TRBV5-6 with TRBJ1-1, with 10 nucleotides matching TRBD1. CDR1 is SGHDT and CDR2 is YYEEEE in the germline V gene. Trimming took 4 bases from V and 4 from J; bases not matched to a gene: 10. CDR3 length equals 16 residues.

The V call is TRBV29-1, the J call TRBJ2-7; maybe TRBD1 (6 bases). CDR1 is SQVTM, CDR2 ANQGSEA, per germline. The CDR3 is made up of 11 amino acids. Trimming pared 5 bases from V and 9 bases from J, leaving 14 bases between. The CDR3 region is CSVRQAPLQYF. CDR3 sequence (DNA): TGCAGCGTTAGACAGGCTCCTCTGCAGTACTTC.

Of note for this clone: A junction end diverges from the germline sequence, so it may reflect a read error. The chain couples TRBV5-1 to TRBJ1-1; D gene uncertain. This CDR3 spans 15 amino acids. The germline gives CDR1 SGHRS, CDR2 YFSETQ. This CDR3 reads CASSLVLGLTSEAFF. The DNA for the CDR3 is TGCGCCAGCAGCTTGGTTCTGGGCCTGACCTCTGAGGCTTTCTTT. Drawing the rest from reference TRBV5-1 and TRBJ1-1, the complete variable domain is KAGVTQTPRYLIKTRGQQVTLSCSPISGHRSVSWYQQTPGQGLQFLFEYFSETQRNKGNFPGRFSGRQFSNSRSEMNVSTLELGDSALYLCASSLVLGLTSEAFFGQGTRLTVV.

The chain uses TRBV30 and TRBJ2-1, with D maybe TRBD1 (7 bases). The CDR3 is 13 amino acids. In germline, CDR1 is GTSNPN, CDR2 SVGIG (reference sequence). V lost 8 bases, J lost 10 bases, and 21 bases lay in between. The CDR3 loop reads CAGTQGGGSEQFF. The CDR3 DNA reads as TGTGCCGGAACCCAAGGAGGGGGCAGCGAGCAGTTCTTC.